This note documents a single TCR beta chain sequence. This sample is part of a study of blood T cell repertoires in COVID-19. Study-level background: Samples taken during acute and convalescent COVID-19 were collected in the United States, Italy and Spain. Sample material is recorded as cDNA or gDNA derived from T cells, B-cell-depleted T cells, or PBMCs.

As handled by the study authors: From reference gene primer amplification, estimates of nucleated cell counts were derived. Data came from immunoSEQ multiplex PCR; TCRdb stores just in-frame clones and leaves some out. Clone size and V and J calls were adopted from that table, with D and trimming inferred from the DNA. The sample carries under 300,000 clones, more than 75% recorded once. The J segment lost 4 bases and the V segment lost 5 bases, leaving 5 bases of the junction unmatched. The CDR3 contains 14 residues. Germline CDR1 reads SGHAT; CDR2 reads FQDESV (reference sequence). The chain recombines TRBV11-1 with TRBJ2-5, with 9 bases aligning to TRBD1. The sequence came from a woman in her 70s with active or convalescent COVID-19. The source material was peripheral blood. The CDR3, as DNA: TGTGCCAGCAGCCCCGGGACAGGGATAGAGACCCAGTACTTC. This encodes CASSPGTGIETQYF.